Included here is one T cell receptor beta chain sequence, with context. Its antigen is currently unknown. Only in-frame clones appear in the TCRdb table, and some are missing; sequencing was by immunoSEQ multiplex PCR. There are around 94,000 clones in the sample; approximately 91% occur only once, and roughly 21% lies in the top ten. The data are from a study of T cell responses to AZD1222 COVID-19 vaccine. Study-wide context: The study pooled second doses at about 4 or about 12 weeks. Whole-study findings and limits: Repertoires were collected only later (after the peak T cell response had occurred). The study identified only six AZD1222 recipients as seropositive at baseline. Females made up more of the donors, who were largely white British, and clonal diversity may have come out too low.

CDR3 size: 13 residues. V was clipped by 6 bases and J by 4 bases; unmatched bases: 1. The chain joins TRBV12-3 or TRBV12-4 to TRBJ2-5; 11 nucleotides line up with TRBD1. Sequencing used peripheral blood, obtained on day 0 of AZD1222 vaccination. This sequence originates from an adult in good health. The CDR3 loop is CASRGTGGETQYF. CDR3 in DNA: TGTGCCAGCAGGGGGACAGGGGGAGAGACCCAGTACTTC.